This T cell receptor (beta chain) was identified in a study of T cell repertoires in cytomegalovirus infection. TCRdb itself ran the reads through MiXCR, one entry per CDR3 protein. The data show approximately 340,000 distinct CDR3 sequences, about 29% seen once. Note on this clonotype: Its antigen remains unknown.

V gave up 5 bases and J gave up 11 bases; unmatched junction bases: 3. CDR3 length equals 12 residues. Germline V CDR1 and CDR2: MNHEY, SVGAGI. The chain employs TRBV6-5 and TRBJ2-1; 10 bases agree with TRBD1. Here the sequenced sample was cultured PBMCs, taken from culture after CMV antigen stimulation. The receptor was derived from a human donor in good health (CMV status not recorded). Some clones in this sample may be carry-over from other donors' samples. Here the CDR3 DNA reads TGTGCCAGCAGTAGGGGACAGGGGCAGCAGTTCTTC. Its translation: CASSRGQGQQFF.